This paragraph covers one T cell receptor (beta chain) sequence. This sample is drawn from a study of T cell changes during pregnancy in multiple sclerosis. Libraries were prepared by immunoSEQ multiplex PCR; TCRdb keeps only in-frame clonotypes and omits some of them. Found here are about 87,000 clones, roughly 95% of them singletons; the top ten hold around 1.4%. This CDR3 has 15 amino acids. Germline CDR1 SGDLS, CDR2 YYNGEE. The junction had 10 bases not matched to a gene; V was cut back by 2 bases and J by 9 bases. The receptor was isolated from a female donor in good health, enrolled as a control in a pregnancy study. The chain couples TRBV9 to TRBJ2-1; 8 nucleotides agree with TRBD2. Sample: peripheral blood, taken in the third trimester of pregnancy. The CDR3 is CASSVGSGNFGEQFF. In DNA form, the CDR3 reads TGTGCCAGCAGCGTTGGTAGCGGGAATTTCGGTGAGCAGTTCTTC.